This passage covers 15 T cell receptor beta chains from one sample sequenced in a study of blood T cell repertoires in COVID-19. Profiling relied on immunoSEQ multiplex PCR, and the TCRdb table lists in-frame clones only, not all of them. The sample gives some 38,000 clones, 85% of which show up once; 4.8% is in the top ten. Sequencing used peripheral blood. These receptors were taken from a middle-aged man with active COVID-19.

The chain recombines TRBV12-2 with TRBJ1-6; the table's D call, TRBD1, was not checked against the DNA. TRBV12-2 corresponds to a pseudogene. The CDR3 consists of 20 residues. This CDR3 is CASRLALRGQGDSYNSPLHF. In nucleotides, the CDR3 is TGTGCAAGTCGCTTAGCATTACGTGGGCAGGGCGACTCCTATAATTCACCCCTCCACTTT.

The V call is TRBV3-1 (or the pseudogene TRBV3-2), the J call TRBJ2-7, with 10 bases fitting TRBD1. Trimming removed 4 bases from V and 3 bases from J; junction bases left unmatched: 3. The CDR3 extends over 14 amino acids. Germline assignment: CDR1 LGHDT and CDR2 YNNKEL (reference sequence). CDR3 DNA sequence: TGTGCCAGCAGCCCCGGACAGGGGGGCTACGAGCAGTACTTC. Its protein is CASSPGQGGYEQYF.

This chain connects TRBV5-5 to TRBJ2-7; possibly TRBD2 for D (7 bases). The length of the CDR3 is 13 residues. Germline CDR1 and CDR2: SGHKS and YYEKEE (reference sequence). The V gene lost 3 bases and the J gene lost 6 bases, with 13 bases spanning the gap. CDR3 bases: TGTGCCAGCAGCTGGGGGAGGGGGGCCGAGCAGTACTTC. Its protein product is CASSWGRGAEQYF.

This clone was counted between two and nine times. The V gene is TRBV2, the J gene TRBJ1-1, with D hard to call. The CDR3 is 14 amino acids. V was shortened by 4 bases and J by 5 bases, with 14 bases between the two germline ends. Germline V gene sequence: CDR1 SNHLY, CDR2 FYNNEI. CDR3 sequence: CASSVWQAGTEAFF. The CDR3 region has the DNA TGTGCCAGCAGTGTTTGGCAGGCGGGTACTGAAGCTTTCTTT.

The chain carries TRBV5-5 and TRBJ1-3; TRBD1 matches at 7 bases. This CDR3 has 14 amino acids. Germline CDR1 is SGHKS and CDR2 is YYEKEE (reference sequence). J lost 2 bases, V lost 1 base, and 0 bases had no gene match. The CDR3 DNA follows: TGTGCCAGCAGCTTGCAGGGGGCTGGAAACACCATATATTTT. Translation gives CASSLQGAGNTIYF.

The chain carries TRBV29-1 and TRBJ2-7, with D perhaps TRBD1 (6 bases). Germline lookup yields CDR1 SQVTM and CDR2 ANQGSEA. The CDR3 extends over 13 amino acids. V was clipped by 4 bases and J by 5 bases, with 15 bases between them. The CDR3 loop is CSVAQGRVDEQYF. As DNA, the CDR3 is TGCAGCGTTGCACAGGGCCGGGTTGACGAGCAGTACTTC.

V and J are TRBV12-3 or TRBV12-4 and TRBJ2-1, with D hard to call. Trimming pared 1 base from V and 6 bases from J, leaving 4 bases between. This CDR3 is 12 amino acids long. CDR3 sequence: CASSLDLNEQFF. The CDR3 nucleotides are TGTGCCAGCAGTTTAGATCTCAATGAGCAGTTCTTC.

CDR3 nucleotides: TGTGCCATCAGTAAACAGGAAAGCAATCAGCCCCAGCATTTT. This codes for CAISKQESNQPQHF. The chain is built from TRBV10-3 and TRBJ1-5; D may be TRBD1 (5 bases). The germline V gene has CDR1 ENHRY and CDR2 SYGVKD. The CDR3 spans 14 residues. V lost 5 bases and J lost 1, with 9 bases in between.

The genes are TRBV4-1 and TRBJ2-7; 9 bases align to TRBD2. Germline-derived CDR1 and CDR2 are MGHRA and YSYEKL. With V trimmed by 3 bases and J by 1 base, 4 bases remained unmatched. The CDR3 has 15 amino acids. The CDR3 DNA reads as TGCGCCAGCAGCCAGGAGCGGGGGGTTTCCTACGAGCAGTACTTC. Translating it yields CASSQERGVSYEQYF.

This clone showed up just a few times. V usage is TRBV3-1 (or the pseudogene TRBV3-2) and J usage is TRBJ1-6; D gene uncertain. Between the trimmed V and J ends, which lost 2 bases and 8 bases, there was a span of 10 bases. From germline, CDR1 is LGHDT and CDR2 YNNKEL (reference sequence). The CDR3 is 14 amino acids. The CDR3 coding sequence is TGTGCCAGCAGCCAAATCCCCGGTTATTCACCCCTCCACTTT. Translated: CASSQIPGYSPLHF.

The chain uses TRBV10-1 and TRBJ1-2; D may be TRBD1 (5 bases). CDR1 WNHNN and CDR2 SYGVQD come from the germline V gene (reference sequence). This CDR3 contains 11 residues. Trimming removed 9 bases from V and 7 bases from J, with 12 bases in between. CDR3 sequence (DNA): TGCGCCAGGGGACTTCCCTTTGGCTACACCTTC. Its protein product is CARGLPFGYTF.

V and J are TRBV2 and TRBJ2-2; TRBD2 agrees at 8 bases. Germline assignment: CDR1 SNHLY and CDR2 FYNNEI. J gave up 7 bases and V 0 bases, and 4 bases lay outside the gene matches. The length of the CDR3 is 15 residues. This CDR3 reads CASSEASGVLGELFF. In DNA, the CDR3 is TGTGCCAGCAGTGAAGCTAGCGGGGTGCTCGGGGAGCTGTTTTTT. Combining the CDR3 with reference TRBV2 and TRBJ2-2 gives the whole variable domain EPEVTQTPSHQVTQMGQEVILRCVPISNHLYFYWYRQILGQKVEFLVSFYNNEISEKSEIFDDQFSVERPDGSNFTLKIRSTKLEDSAMYFCASSEASGVLGELFFGEGSRLTVL.

The chain joins TRBV4-3 to TRBJ1-4; 10 nucleotides align to TRBD1. The V gene's germline CDR1 is LGHNA and CDR2 YSLEER. The CDR3 is 14 residues long. J was trimmed by 7 bases and V by 1 base; bases with no gene match: 0. The CDR3 protein is CASSQGTGGEKLFF. The DNA for the CDR3 is TGCGCCAGCAGCCAAGGGACAGGGGGTGAAAAACTGTTTTTT.

The rearrangement uses TRBV5-4 and TRBJ2-3, with unresolved D. This CDR3 contains 13 residues. Germline V gives CDR1 SGHNT, CDR2 YYREEE (reference sequence). Trimming left V 5 bases short and J 1 base short, with 8 bases between. The DNA for the CDR3 is TGTGCCAGCAGTCTTCGTGGCACAGATACGCAGTATTTT. Protein: CASSLRGTDTQYF.

This chain joins TRBV7-6 and TRBJ1-5, with D perhaps matching TRBD1 (5 bases). The V end lost 5 bases, the J end lost 1 base, and 12 bases lay between the germline ends. This CDR3 has 15 amino acids. Germline V CDR1 and CDR2: SGHVS, FNYEAQ. CDR3: CASSLGGNSNQPQHF. The CDR3, as DNA: TGTGCCAGCAGCCTGGGGGGAAACAGCAATCAGCCCCAGCATTTT.